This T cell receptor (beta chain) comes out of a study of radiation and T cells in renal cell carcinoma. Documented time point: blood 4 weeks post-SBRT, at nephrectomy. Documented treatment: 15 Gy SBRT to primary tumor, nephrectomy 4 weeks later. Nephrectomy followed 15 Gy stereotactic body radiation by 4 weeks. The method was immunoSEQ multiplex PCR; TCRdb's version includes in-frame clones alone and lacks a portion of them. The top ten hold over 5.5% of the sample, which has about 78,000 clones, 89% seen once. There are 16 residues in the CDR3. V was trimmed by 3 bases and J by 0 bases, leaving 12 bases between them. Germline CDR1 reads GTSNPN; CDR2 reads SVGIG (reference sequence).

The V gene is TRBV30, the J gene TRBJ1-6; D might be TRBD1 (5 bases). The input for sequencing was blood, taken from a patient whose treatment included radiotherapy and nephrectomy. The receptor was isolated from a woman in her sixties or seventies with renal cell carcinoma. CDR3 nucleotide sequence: TGTGCCTGGAGCTCAGGGCGCAGCTCCTATAATTCACCCCTCCACTTT. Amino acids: CAWSSGRSSYNSPLHF.